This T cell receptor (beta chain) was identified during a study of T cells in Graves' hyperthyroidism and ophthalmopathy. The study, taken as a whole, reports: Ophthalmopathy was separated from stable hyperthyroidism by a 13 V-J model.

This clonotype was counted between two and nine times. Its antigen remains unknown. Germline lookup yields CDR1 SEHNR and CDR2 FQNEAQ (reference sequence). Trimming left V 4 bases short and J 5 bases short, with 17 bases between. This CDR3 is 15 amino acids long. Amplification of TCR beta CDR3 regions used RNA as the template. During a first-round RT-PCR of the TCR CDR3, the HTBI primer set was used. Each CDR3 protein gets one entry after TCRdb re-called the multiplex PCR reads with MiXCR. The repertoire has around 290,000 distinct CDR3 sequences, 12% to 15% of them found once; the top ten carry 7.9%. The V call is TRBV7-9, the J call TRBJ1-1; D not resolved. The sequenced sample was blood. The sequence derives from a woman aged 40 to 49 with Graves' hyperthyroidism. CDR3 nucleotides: TGTGCCAGCAGCTATTATACGTCCGAGAGGACTGAAGCTTTCTTT. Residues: CASSYYTSERTEAFF. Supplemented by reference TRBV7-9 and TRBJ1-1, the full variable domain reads DTGVSQNPRHKITKRGQNVTFRCDPISEHNRLYWYRQTLGQGPEFLTYFQNEAQLEKSRLLSDRFSAERPKGSFSTLEIQRTEQGDSAMYLCASSYYTSERTEAFFGQGTRLTVV.